This T cell receptor (beta chain) was documented in a study of breast tumors, draining lymph nodes, adjacent tissues. V was cut by 3 bases and J by 10 bases, with 16 bases left in between. There are 15 residues in the CDR3. Germline-derived CDR1 and CDR2 are SGHAT and FQNNGV. TCRdb ran MiXCR on the multiplex PCR reads and lists one entry per CDR3 protein. The repertoire consists of about 130,000 distinct CDR3 sequences, with more than 20% occurring once and the leading ten covering around 2.7%. Study results and caveats: Compared with lymph nodes, tumors were less diverse; compared with nontumor tissue, more. Tumor T cell lymph node origin was a supported hypothesis, not proven. Luminal-like breast cancer showed significantly greater tumor-nontumor repertoire similarity than basal-like breast cancer did. The data were judged consistent with most tumor T cells coming from lymph node and expanding in tumor.

Samples came from axillary lymph nodes draining the breast cancer. This clonotype was seen at least ten times. Antigen specificity is unknown. The chain carries TRBV11-2 and TRBJ1-6; D might be TRBD1 (6 bases). The sequence was obtained from a female donor with breast cancer. Some clones in this sample may be carry-over from other donors' samples. The sequenced sample consisted of axillary lymph node tissue. CDR3 nucleotide sequence: TGTGCCAGCAGCTTGGGGGCGGGGGGTAACTCACCCCTCCACTTT. Translated: CASSLGAGGNSPLHF.